This passage covers 23 T cell receptor beta chains from one sample sequenced in a study of T cell repertoires in cytomegalovirus infection. TCRdb independently ran MiXCR on the reads; one entry per CDR3 protein. This sample has around 300,000 distinct CDR3 sequences, with more than 9% found just once. The specimen sequenced was PBMCs. The receptors were sampled from a human donor in good health (CMV status not recorded). Some clones in this sample may be carry-over from other donors' samples.

This clonotype was seen a handful of times. The chain links TRBV28 to TRBJ2-3, with D perhaps matching TRBD1 (7 bases). Germline CDR1 and CDR2: MDHEN and SYDVKM. CDR3 length: 16 amino acids. V shed 2 bases and J shed 3 bases, with 15 bases lying between them. CDR3 sequence: CASSLQGGSRTDTQYF. The CDR3 DNA sequence: TGTGCCAGCAGTTTACAGGGGGGCAGTCGGACAGATACGCAGTATTTT. Full variable domain (missing parts from reference TRBV28 and TRBJ2-3): DVKVTQSSRYLVKRTGEKVFLECVQDMDHENMFWYRQDPGLGLRLIYFSYDVKMKEKGDIPEGYSVSREKKERFSLILESASTNQTSMYLCASSLQGGSRTDTQYFGPGTRLTVL.

This clonotype was seen many times. The chain couples TRBV12-3 or TRBV12-4 to TRBJ2-7; D unresolved. This CDR3 comprises 11 residues. V was pared by 3 bases and J by 8 bases, with 8 bases between. The CDR3 protein is CASSFERKQYF. DNA of the CDR3: TGTGCCAGCAGTTTCGAGAGAAAGCAGTACTTC.

This clonotype has ten or more counts. V and J are TRBV28 and TRBJ1-5, with D maybe TRBD1 (6 bases). The germline gives CDR1 MDHEN, CDR2 SYDVKM. The CDR3 has 16 residues. V was shortened by 5 bases and J by 6 bases, with 20 bases between the two germline ends. The CDR3 here is CASSLYTEGGIQPQHF. The CDR3, as DNA: TGTGCCAGCAGTCTATATACCGAAGGGGGGATTCAGCCCCAGCATTTT.

Ten or more counts support this clonotype. The junction and the germline gene differ at one end; a read error may be behind it. V is TRBV7-2 and J is TRBJ2-4; D is perhaps TRBD1 (7 bases). The CDR3 runs to 15 residues. In germline, CDR1 is SGHTA, CDR2 FQGNSA. CDR3 in DNA: TGTGCCAGCAGCCTGGAGGGGGCGGTCAAAACCATTCAGTACTTC. This gives the protein CASSLEGAVKTIQYF.

The rearrangement joins TRBV7-9 to TRBJ2-2; 8 nucleotides align to TRBD1. V dropped 7 bases and J dropped 1; count of bases not matched to a gene: 5. The CDR3 loop spans 15 amino acids. Germline V gives CDR1 SEHNR, CDR2 FQNEAQ (reference sequence). DNA of the CDR3: TGTGCCAGCAACCTCGGACAGGGGAACACCGGGGAGCTGTTTTTT. It specifies CASNLGQGNTGELFF. The variable domain in full, with the rest retrieved from reference TRBV7-9 and TRBJ2-2, is DTGVSQNPRHKITKRGQNVTFRCDPISEHNRLYWYRQTLGQGPEFLTYFQNEAQLEKSRLLSDRFSAERPKGSFSTLEIQRTEQGDSAMYLCASNLGQGNTGELFFGEGSRLTVL.

The rearrangement links TRBV12-3 or TRBV12-4 to TRBJ2-1, with 9 nucleotides matching TRBD2. The length of the CDR3 is 15 residues. Germline trimming cut 3 bases from V and 4 bases from J; bases unmatched to any gene: 4. As DNA, the CDR3 is TGTGCCAGCAGTTTGCTAGCGGGGCCGTACAATGAGCAGTTCTTC. Amino acid sequence: CASSLLAGPYNEQFF.

This clonotype was found many times. The chain couples TRBV7-2 to TRBJ2-1, with D perhaps TRBD2 (6 bases). V lost 2 bases to trimming and J lost 5 bases, with 13 bases between them. Germline V gives CDR1 SGHTA, CDR2 FQGNSA. This CDR3 comprises 15 residues. This CDR3 reads CASSLWGTGHNEQFF. DNA of the CDR3: TGTGCCAGCAGCTTATGGGGGACTGGCCACAATGAGCAGTTCTTC. Variable domain in full (rest from reference TRBV7-2 and TRBJ2-1): GAGVSQSPSNKVTEKGKDVELRCDPISGHTALYWYRQSLGQGLEFLIYFQGNSAPDKSGLPSDRFSAERTGGSVSTLTIQRTQQEDSAVYLCASSLWGTGHNEQFFGPGTRLTVL.

This clonotype was picked up many times. CDR3 sequence (DNA): TGTGCCAGCAGCCCGATTGGGACGGCTACCTACGAGCAGTACTTC. Translating gives CASSPIGTATYEQYF. This chain links TRBV7-2 with TRBJ2-7; D could derive from TRBD1 or TRBD2 (5 bases each). Germline-derived CDR1 and CDR2 are SGHTA and FQGNSA. The CDR3 length is 15 residues. The V end was cut by 5 bases, the J end by 2 bases, with 16 bases between.

This clonotype came up many times. This chain links TRBV27 with TRBJ1-2, with TRBD1 matching 9 bases. There are 13 residues in the CDR3. J gave up 7 bases and V 5 bases, and 5 bases lay outside the gene matches. Germline CDR1 and CDR2: MNHEY and SMNVEV (reference sequence). CDR3 in DNA: TGTGCCAGCAGTATGGGGACAGGGTTTGGCTACACCTTC. Translated: CASSMGTGFGYTF.

The table lists this clonotype with many counts. The V gene is TRBV7-3, the J gene TRBJ1-3; 7 bases are shared with TRBD1. Germline assignment: CDR1 SGHTA and CDR2 FQGTGA. The CDR3 consists of 13 residues. J gave up 7 bases and V 4 bases, and 4 bases lay outside the gene matches. The CDR3 reads CASSSSGGNTIYF. CDR3 sequence (DNA): TGTGCCAGCAGCTCCTCAGGGGGGAACACCATATATTTT.

This clonotype showed up just a few times. This sequence joins TRBV7-2 and TRBJ1-5; TRBD1 matches 7 bases. The V and J ends lost 5 bases and 7 bases, in that order; junction bases with no gene match: 5. The germline V gene encodes CDR1 SGHTA and CDR2 FQGNSA. The CDR3 runs 13 residues. The CDR3 here is CASSLQGEQPQHF. For the CDR3, the DNA is TGTGCCAGCAGCCTTCAGGGGGAACAGCCCCAGCATTTT.

This clonotype was seen at least ten times. The rearrangement uses TRBV7-2 and TRBJ2-7; D possibly corresponds to TRBD1 (6 bases). Germline assignment: CDR1 SGHTA and CDR2 FQGNSA. The CDR3 sequence is 13 residues long. V was cut by 3 bases and J by 6 bases, with 12 bases left in between. The CDR3 loop is CASSFTGQGEQYF. In DNA, the CDR3 is TGTGCCAGCAGCTTCACGGGACAAGGCGAGCAGTACTTC.

This clonotype came up many times. CDR3 coding DNA: TGTGCCAGCAGCAAGCCGGGACAGGGGCCTTCATCTCAGCCCCAGCATTTT. As protein: CASSKPGQGPSSQPQHF. The chain uses TRBV12-3 or TRBV12-4 and TRBJ1-5, with 10 bases matching TRBD1. The CDR3 is made up of 17 amino acids. The V gene end was trimmed by 6 bases and the J gene end by 6 bases; junction bases not matched to a gene: 14.

This clonotype showed up many times. The chain has TRBV7-6 and TRBJ2-1, with 7 bases aligning to TRBD2. J gave up 5 bases and V 5 bases, and 12 bases lay outside the gene matches. The CDR3 consists of 16 residues. CDR1 is SGHVS, CDR2 FNYEAQ, per germline. The CDR3 here is CASSTFTGTTNNEQFF. As DNA, the CDR3 is TGTGCCAGCAGCACCTTCACCGGGACTACGAACAATGAGCAGTTCTTC.

This clonotype has at least ten counts. The chain couples TRBV7-2 to TRBJ2-7, with 9 bases that match TRBD1. Germline V gene lookup returns CDR1 SGHTA and CDR2 FQGNSA. This CDR3 has 18 residues. After removal of 2 bases from V and 3 bases from J, the junction contained 14 bases not matched to a gene. The CDR3 is CASSLNRGNRGRNYEQYF. The CDR3 DNA sequence: TGTGCCAGCAGCTTAAATCGTGGGAACAGGGGGCGGAACTACGAGCAGTACTTC.

This clonotype was seen a handful of times. The J gene is TRBJ2-1, the V gene TRBV10-3; perhaps D is TRBD1 or TRBD2 (6 bases each). The germline V gene encodes CDR1 ENHRY and CDR2 SYGVKD. V lost 7 bases, J lost 4 bases, and 11 bases lay in between. The CDR3 totals 13 residues. The CDR3: CAINRGDYNEQFF. The DNA for the CDR3 is TGTGCCATCAATAGGGGGGATTACAATGAGCAGTTCTTC.

The chain links TRBV10-3 to TRBJ2-2, with 11 bases matching TRBD1. Looked up from germline, CDR1 is ENHRY and CDR2 is SYGVKD. The V gene end was trimmed by 9 bases and the J gene end by 4 bases; junction bases not matched to a gene: 4. The CDR3 covers 14 residues. In DNA form, the CDR3 reads TGTGCCATTCGGGACAGGGGGTTCACCGGGGAGCTGTTTTTT. Its protein is CAIRDRGFTGELFF.

The sample holds many counts of this clonotype. V usage is TRBV7-2 and J usage is TRBJ2-7; 9 bases are shared with TRBD1. With V trimmed by 5 bases and J by 2 bases, 4 bases remained unmatched. This CDR3 is 14 amino acids long. The V gene's germline CDR1 is SGHTA and CDR2 FQGNSA. The CDR3 protein is CASSTRQGAYEQYF. CDR3 DNA sequence: TGTGCCAGCAGCACCCGACAGGGGGCCTACGAGCAGTACTTC.

The table lists this clonotype with many counts. The DNA for the CDR3 is TGTGCCAGCAGCTTACTGGTTGGACAGATGAACACTGAAGCTTTCTTT. It specifies CASSLLVGQMNTEAFF. The chain has TRBV7-6 and TRBJ1-1, with D possibly TRBD1 on 6 matching bases. This CDR3 spans 16 amino acids. Trimming took 2 bases from V and 0 from J, leaving 13 bases between them. The germline V gene has CDR1 SGHVS and CDR2 FNYEAQ. Full variable domain (outside the CDR3, taken from reference TRBV7-6 and TRBJ1-1): GAGVSQSPRYKVTKRGQDVALRCDPISGHVSLYWYRQALGQGPEFLTYFNYEAQQDKSGLPNDRFSAERPEGSISTLTIQRTEQRDSAMYRCASSLLVGQMNTEAFFGQGTRLTVV.

V is TRBV15 and J is TRBJ2-2; tentatively, D is TRBD1 (6 bases). This CDR3 region has 14 residues. Per germline, CDR1 LNHNV and CDR2 YYDKDF (reference sequence). The V end was cut by 3 bases, the J end by 1 base, with 6 bases between. CDR3 sequence (DNA): TGTGCCACCAGCAGCAGGGGGAACACCGGGGAGCTGTTTTTT. Amino acids: CATSSRGNTGELFF.

This clonotype was picked up many times. The chain recombines TRBV7-2 with TRBJ2-5, with TRBD2 matching over 7 bases. Trimming removed 5 bases from V and 9 bases from J; junction bases left unmatched: 15. Germline V gene data show CDR1 as SGHTA and CDR2 as FQGNSA. This CDR3 spans 15 amino acids. CDR3 sequence: CASSPPRGLAGAQYF. In nucleotides, the CDR3 is TGTGCCAGCAGCCCCCCGAGGGGACTCGCGGGGGCCCAGTACTTC.

This clonotype was recorded many times. V and J are TRBV28 and TRBJ2-5; possibly TRBD1 or TRBD2 for D (6 bases each). Germline lookup yields CDR1 MDHEN and CDR2 SYDVKM. Trimming stripped 6 bases from V and 4 bases from J, with 18 bases between. CDR3 length equals 15 residues. CDR3 protein: CASRLPGAQGETQYF. The CDR3 coding sequence is TGTGCCAGCAGGCTACCGGGGGCGCAAGGAGAGACCCAGTACTTC.

This clonotype was picked up a small number of times. CDR3 nucleotides: TGCGCCAGCAGCTTGGATGGCCCGGGTAGCTACGAGCAGTACTTC. Translated: CASSLDGPGSYEQYF. The V gene is TRBV5-1, the J gene TRBJ2-7; D ambiguous. Trimming removed 0 bases at V and 3 bases at J, with 13 bases between. The CDR3 spans 15 residues. Germline CDR1 and CDR2: SGHRS and YFSETQ.